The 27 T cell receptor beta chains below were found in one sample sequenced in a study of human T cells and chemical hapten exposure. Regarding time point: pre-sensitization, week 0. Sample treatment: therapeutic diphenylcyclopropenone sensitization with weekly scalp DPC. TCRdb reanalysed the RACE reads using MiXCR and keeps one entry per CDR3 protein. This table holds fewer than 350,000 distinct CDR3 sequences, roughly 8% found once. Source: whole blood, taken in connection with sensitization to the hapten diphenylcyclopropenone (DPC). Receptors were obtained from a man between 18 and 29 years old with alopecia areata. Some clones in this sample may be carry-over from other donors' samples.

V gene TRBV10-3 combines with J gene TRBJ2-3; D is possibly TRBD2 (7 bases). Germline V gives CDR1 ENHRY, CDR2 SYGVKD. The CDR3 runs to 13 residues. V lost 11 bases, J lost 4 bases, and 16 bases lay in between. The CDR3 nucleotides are TGTGCCTCACTGGGGGGGGGCTCAGATACGCAGTATTTT. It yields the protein CASLGGGSDTQYF.

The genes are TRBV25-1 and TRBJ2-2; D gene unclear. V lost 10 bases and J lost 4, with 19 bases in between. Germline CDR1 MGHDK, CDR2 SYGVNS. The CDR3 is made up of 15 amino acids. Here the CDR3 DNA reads TGTGCCACCTCTATAGTAACGGGTCTCACCGGGGAGCTGTTTTTT. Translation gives CATSIVTGLTGELFF.

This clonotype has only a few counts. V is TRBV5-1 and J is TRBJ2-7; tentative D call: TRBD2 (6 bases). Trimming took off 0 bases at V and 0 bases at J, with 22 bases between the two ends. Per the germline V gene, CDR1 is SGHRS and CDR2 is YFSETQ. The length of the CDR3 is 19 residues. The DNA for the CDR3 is TGCGCCAGCAGCTTGGACCTCCCCAGGGACTTTACCTACTCCTACGAGCAGTACTTC. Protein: CASSLDLPRDFTYSYEQYF.

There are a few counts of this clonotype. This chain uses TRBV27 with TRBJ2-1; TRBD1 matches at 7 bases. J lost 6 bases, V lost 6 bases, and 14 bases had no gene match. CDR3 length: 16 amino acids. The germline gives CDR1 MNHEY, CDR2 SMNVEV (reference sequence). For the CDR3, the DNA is TGTGCCAGCAGGGACGCCGGGACAGTGGTAGGCAATGAGCAGTTCTTC. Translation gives CASRDAGTVVGNEQFF.

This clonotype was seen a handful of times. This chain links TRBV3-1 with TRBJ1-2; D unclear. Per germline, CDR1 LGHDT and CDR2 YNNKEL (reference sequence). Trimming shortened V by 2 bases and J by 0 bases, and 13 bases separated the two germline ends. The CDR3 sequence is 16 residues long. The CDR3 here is CASSQSTTGSNYGYTF. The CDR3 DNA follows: TGTGCCAGCAGCCAAAGTACGACGGGGTCTAACTATGGCTACACCTTC.

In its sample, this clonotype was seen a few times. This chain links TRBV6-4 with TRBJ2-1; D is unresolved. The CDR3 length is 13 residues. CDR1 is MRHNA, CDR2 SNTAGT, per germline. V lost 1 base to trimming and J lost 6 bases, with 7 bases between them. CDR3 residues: CASSDWATNEQFF. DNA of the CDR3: TGTGCCAGCAGTGACTGGGCGACCAATGAGCAGTTCTTC.

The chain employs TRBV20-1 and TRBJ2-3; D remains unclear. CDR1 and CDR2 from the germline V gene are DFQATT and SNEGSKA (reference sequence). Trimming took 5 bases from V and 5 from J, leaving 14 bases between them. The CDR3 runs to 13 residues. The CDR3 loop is CSAPALSRDTQYF. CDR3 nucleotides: TGCAGTGCTCCGGCCCTTAGTCGAGATACGCAGTATTTT.

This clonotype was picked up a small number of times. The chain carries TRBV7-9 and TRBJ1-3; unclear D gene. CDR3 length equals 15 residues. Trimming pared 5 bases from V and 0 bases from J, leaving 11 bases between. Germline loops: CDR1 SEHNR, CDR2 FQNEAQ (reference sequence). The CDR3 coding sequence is TGTGCCAGCAGCCTGAGACGCGACTCTGGAAACACCATATATTTT. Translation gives CASSLRRDSGNTIYF.

The CDR3 region has the DNA TGTGCCAGCAGCGCTCCGGGACCCCGAGGCGATACGCAGTATTTT. It is translated as CASSAPGPRGDTQYF. This chain uses TRBV7-2 with TRBJ2-3; either TRBD1 or TRBD2 may fit D (5 bases each). The CDR3 loop spans 15 amino acids. With 5 bases removed from V and 6 bases from J, the gap between germline ends came to 18 bases. CDR1 SGHTA and CDR2 FQGNSA come from the germline V gene.

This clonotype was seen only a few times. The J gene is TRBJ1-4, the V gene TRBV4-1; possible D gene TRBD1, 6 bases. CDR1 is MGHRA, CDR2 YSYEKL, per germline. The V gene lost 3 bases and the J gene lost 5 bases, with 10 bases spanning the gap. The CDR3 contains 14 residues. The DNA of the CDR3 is TGCGCCAGCAGCCATAATACAGGGAATGAAAAACTGTTTTTT. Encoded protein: CASSHNTGNEKLFF.

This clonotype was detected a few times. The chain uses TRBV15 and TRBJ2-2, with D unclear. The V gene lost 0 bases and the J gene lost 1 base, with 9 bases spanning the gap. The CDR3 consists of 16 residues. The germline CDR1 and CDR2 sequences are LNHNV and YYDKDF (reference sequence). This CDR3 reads CATSREPLVNTGELFF. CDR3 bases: TGTGCCACCAGCAGAGAACCACTGGTGAACACCGGGGAGCTGTTTTTT.

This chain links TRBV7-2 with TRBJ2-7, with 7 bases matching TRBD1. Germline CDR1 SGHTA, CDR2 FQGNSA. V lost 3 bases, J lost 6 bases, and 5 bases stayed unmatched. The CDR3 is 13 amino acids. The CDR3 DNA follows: TGTGCCAGCAGCTTGCCCGGGACAGCCGAGCAGTACTTC. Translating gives CASSLPGTAEQYF.

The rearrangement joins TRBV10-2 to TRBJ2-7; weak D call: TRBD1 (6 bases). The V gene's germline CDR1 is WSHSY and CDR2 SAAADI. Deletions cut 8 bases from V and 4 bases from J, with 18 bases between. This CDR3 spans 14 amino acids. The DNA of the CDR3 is TGCGCCAGCGCCGGACAGCTAAGGTTATACGAGCAGTACTTC. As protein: CASAGQLRLYEQYF.

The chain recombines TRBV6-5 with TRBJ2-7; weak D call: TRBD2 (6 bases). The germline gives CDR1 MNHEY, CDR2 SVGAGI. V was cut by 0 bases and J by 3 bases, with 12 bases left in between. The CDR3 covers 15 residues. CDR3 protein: CASSYSIYGSYEQYV. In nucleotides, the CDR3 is TGTGCCAGCAGTTACTCGATTTACGGGAGCTACGAGCAGTACGTC.

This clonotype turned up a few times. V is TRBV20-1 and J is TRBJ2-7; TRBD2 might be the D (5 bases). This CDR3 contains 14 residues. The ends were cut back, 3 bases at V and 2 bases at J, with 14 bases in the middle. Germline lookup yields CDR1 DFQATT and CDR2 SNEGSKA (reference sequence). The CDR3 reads CSARGIDYTYEQYF. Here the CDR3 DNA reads TGCAGTGCTAGGGGGATTGACTACACCTACGAGCAGTACTTC.

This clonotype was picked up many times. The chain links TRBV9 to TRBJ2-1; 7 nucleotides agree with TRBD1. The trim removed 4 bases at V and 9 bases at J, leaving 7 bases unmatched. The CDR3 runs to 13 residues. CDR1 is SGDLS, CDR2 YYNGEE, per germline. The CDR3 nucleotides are TGTGCCAGCAGCCCCACAGGGGCTTCTGAGCAGTTCTTC. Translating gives CASSPTGASEQFF. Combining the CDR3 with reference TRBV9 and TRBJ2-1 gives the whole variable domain DSGVTQTPKHLITATGQRVTLRCSPRSGDLSVYWYQQSLDQGLQFLIQYYNGEERAKGNILERFSAQQFPDLHSELNLSSLELGDSALYFCASSPTGASEQFFGPGTRLTVL.

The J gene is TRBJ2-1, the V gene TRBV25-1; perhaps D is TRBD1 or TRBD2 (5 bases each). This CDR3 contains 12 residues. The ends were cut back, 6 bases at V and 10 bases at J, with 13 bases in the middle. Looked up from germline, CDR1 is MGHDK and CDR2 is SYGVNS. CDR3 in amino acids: CASRDGTPEQFF. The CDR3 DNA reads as TGTGCCAGCAGGGACGGGACCCCAGAGCAGTTCTTC.

The CDR3 here is CASRKQGNRGYGYTF. CDR3 nucleotide sequence: TGTGCCAGCAGAAAACAGGGAAATCGGGGATATGGCTACACCTTC. The chain has TRBV12-3 or TRBV12-4 and TRBJ1-2, with D possibly being TRBD1 (6 bases). V was trimmed by 6 bases and J by 5 bases, leaving 19 bases between them. The CDR3 loop spans 15 amino acids.

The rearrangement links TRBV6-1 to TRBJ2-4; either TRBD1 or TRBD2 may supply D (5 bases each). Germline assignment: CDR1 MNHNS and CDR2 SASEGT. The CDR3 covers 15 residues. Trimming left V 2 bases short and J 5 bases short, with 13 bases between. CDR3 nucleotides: TGTGCCAGCAGTGAACGGGCTGGGACCCAAAACATTCAGTACTTC. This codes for CASSERAGTQNIQYF.

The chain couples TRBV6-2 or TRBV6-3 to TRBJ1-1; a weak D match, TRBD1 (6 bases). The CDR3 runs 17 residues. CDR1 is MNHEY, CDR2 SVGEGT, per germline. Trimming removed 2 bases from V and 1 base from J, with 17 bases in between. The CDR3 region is CASSYGPLGHPNTEAFF. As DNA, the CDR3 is TGTGCCAGCAGTTACGGCCCTTTGGGACACCCGAACACTGAAGCTTTCTTT.

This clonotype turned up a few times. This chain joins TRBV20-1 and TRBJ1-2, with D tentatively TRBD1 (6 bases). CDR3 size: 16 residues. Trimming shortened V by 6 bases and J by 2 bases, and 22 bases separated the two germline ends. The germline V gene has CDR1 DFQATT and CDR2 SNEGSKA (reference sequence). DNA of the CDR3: TGCAGTGCCCGCCCGGGACACAACCTAAGGAACTATGGCTACACCTTC. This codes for CSARPGHNLRNYGYTF.

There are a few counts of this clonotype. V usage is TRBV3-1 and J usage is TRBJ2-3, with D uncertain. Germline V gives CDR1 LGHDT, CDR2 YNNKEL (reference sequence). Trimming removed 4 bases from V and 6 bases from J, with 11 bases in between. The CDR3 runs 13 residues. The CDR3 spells CASSPTLRDTQYF. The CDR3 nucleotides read TGTGCCAGCAGCCCCACCCTGCGGGATACGCAGTATTTT.

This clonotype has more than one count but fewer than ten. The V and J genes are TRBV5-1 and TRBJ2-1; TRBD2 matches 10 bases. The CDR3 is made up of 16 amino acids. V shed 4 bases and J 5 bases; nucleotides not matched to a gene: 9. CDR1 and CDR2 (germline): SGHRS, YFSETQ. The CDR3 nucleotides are TGCGCCAGCAGCATTCCCCCTAGCGGGGGAAACAATGAGCAGTTCTTC. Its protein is CASSIPPSGGNNEQFF.

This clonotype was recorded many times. The CDR3 region is CSAQGGLGMDTQYF. In DNA, the CDR3 is TGCAGTGCTCAGGGGGGGCTAGGTATGGATACGCAGTATTTT. The chain is built from TRBV20-1 and TRBJ2-3; D possibly matches TRBD1 or TRBD2 (7 bases each). From germline, CDR1 is DFQATT and CDR2 SNEGSKA (reference sequence). The CDR3 is made up of 14 amino acids. V was pared by 5 bases and J by 6 bases, with 18 bases between.

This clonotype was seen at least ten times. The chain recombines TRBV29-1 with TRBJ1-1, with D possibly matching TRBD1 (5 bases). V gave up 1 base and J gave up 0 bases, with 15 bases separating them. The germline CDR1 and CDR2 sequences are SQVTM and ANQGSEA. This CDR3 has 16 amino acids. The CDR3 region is CSVEGREGSLNTEAFF. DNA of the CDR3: TGCAGCGTTGAAGGCAGGGAAGGTAGTCTGAACACTGAAGCTTTCTTT.

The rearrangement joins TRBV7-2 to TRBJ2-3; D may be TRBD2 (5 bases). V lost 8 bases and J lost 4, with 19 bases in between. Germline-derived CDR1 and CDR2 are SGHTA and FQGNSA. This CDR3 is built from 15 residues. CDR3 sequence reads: CASWAGPRRADTQYF. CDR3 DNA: TGTGCCAGCTGGGCGGGCCCCCGCCGCGCAGATACGCAGTATTTT.

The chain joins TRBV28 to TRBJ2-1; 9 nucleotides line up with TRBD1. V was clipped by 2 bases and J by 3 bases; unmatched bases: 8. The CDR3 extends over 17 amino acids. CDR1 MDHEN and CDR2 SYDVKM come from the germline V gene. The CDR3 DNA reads TGTGCCAGCAGTTTAAGAAACTTGGACAGGGGCTACAATGAGCAGTTCTTC. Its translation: CASSLRNLDRGYNEQFF.